Sequencing of this T cell receptor beta chain was carried out in a study of blood T cell repertoires in COVID-19. Across the whole study: Sources were T cells, B-cell-depleted T cells, or PBMCs; the material itself was cDNA or gDNA.

This table comes from immunoSEQ multiplex PCR, and its TCRdb copy is limited to in-frame clones, with some not included. This table has 90,000 to 100,000 clones, under 85% appearing once. This clone was found a few times. Trimming removed 3 bases from V and 0 bases from J, with 9 bases in between. Looked up from germline, CDR1 is MDHEN and CDR2 is SYDVKM. This CDR3 is 15 amino acids long. The chain uses TRBV28 and TRBJ1-3; D gene uncertain. The clonotype comes from a human donor in a cohort sampled during active COVID-19. Source material: peripheral blood. CDR3 DNA: TGTGCCAGCAGTTTCCATCAGAACTCTGGAAACACCATATATTTT. Its translation: CASSFHQNSGNTIYF. The whole variable domain, remainder taken from reference TRBV28 and TRBJ1-3, is DVKVTQSSRYLVKRTGEKVFLECVQDMDHENMFWYRQDPGLGLRLIYFSYDVKMKEKGDIPEGYSVSREKKERFSLILESASTNQTSMYLCASSFHQNSGNTIYFGEGSWLTVV.